These 22 T cell receptor beta chains were sequenced from one sample in a study of shared T cell receptors in the human thymus. The table came from immunoSEQ multiplex PCR; TCRdb's copy has only in-frame clones and leaves some out. Among 720,000 or so clones listed, approximately 85% were seen once. A further study also used this sample, focusing on human thymus T cells.

What was sequenced was thymocytes. These receptors were taken from a girl under two years old with a congenital heart defect.

This clone was seen a few times. The chain employs TRBV21-1 and TRBJ1-3. TRBV21-1 is listed as a pseudogene. The CDR3 loop spans 16 amino acids. CDR3 DNA sequence: TGTGCCAGCAGCAAAGAAAAGGGACTTCACGGAAACACCATATATTTT. Amino acid sequence: CASSKEKGLHGNTIYF.

This rearrangement joins TRBV2 to TRBJ1-2, with TRBD1 as a possible D gene (5 bases). Germline V gene lookup returns CDR1 SNHLY and CDR2 FYNNEI. V dropped 10 bases and J dropped 0 bases, with 18 bases sitting between them. This CDR3 is 15 amino acids long. The CDR3 DNA is TGTGCCATTCGGGACTCGCCTCCAGCTAACTATGGCTACACCTTC. Its translation: CAIRDSPPANYGYTF.

This clone was found once. This rearrangement joins TRBV5-1 to TRBJ2-1; tentatively, D is TRBD1 (5 bases). The V end was cut by 2 bases, the J end by 0 bases, with 6 bases between. There are 14 residues in the CDR3. The germline gives CDR1 SGHRS, CDR2 YFSETQ. CDR3 sequence reads: CASSLQDSYNEQFF. As DNA, the CDR3 is TGCGCCAGCAGCTTACAGGACTCCTACAATGAGCAGTTCTTC.

This clone was detected only once. The rearrangement links TRBV5-1 to TRBJ1-3; weak D call: TRBD1 (6 bases). Germline CDR1 SGHRS, CDR2 YFSETQ. The CDR3 contains 19 residues. Trimming shortened V by 4 bases and J by 0 bases, and 23 bases separated the two germline ends. The CDR3 region has the DNA TGCGCCAGCAGCCCCCGGCCAGTCACAGGGTCGGACTCTGGAAACACCATATATTTT. Residues: CASSPRPVTGSDSGNTIYF.

The rearrangement uses TRBV6-5 and TRBJ1-1; 10 bases fit TRBD1. The CDR3 extends over 16 amino acids. V was clipped by 2 bases and J by 4 bases; unmatched bases: 7. Germline-derived CDR1 and CDR2 are MNHEY and SVGAGI. The CDR3 DNA reads as TGTGCCAGCAGTTACGGAGACAGGGGGCTCGGCACTGAAGCTTTCTTT. This codes for CASSYGDRGLGTEAFF.

This chain uses TRBV5-6 with TRBJ1-4, with a tentative D call TRBD1 (5 bases). The germline V gene has CDR1 SGHDT and CDR2 YYEEEE. The CDR3 is 16 amino acids. The V gene lost 4 bases and the J gene lost 3 bases, with 16 bases spanning the gap. The CDR3 DNA sequence: TGTGCCAGCAGCCTGGGTGGGAGGGGCTCTAATGAAAAACTGTTTTTT. Protein sequence: CASSLGGRGSNEKLFF.

This clone was seen more than once but under ten times. V usage is TRBV28 and J usage is TRBJ1-1; 12 bases align to TRBD1. The CDR3 runs to 19 residues. Germline loops: CDR1 MDHEN, CDR2 SYDVKM. V shed 5 bases and J 0 bases; nucleotides not matched to a gene: 13. This chain's CDR3 is CASSADWDRGRPMNTEAFF. CDR3 in DNA: TGTGCCAGCAGTGCCGACTGGGACAGGGGGCGACCTATGAACACTGAAGCTTTCTTT. Variable domain in full (rest from reference TRBV28 and TRBJ1-1): DVKVTQSSRYLVKRTGEKVFLECVQDMDHENMFWYRQDPGLGLRLIYFSYDVKMKEKGDIPEGYSVSREKKERFSLILESASTNQTSMYLCASSADWDRGRPMNTEAFFGQGTRLTVV.

The chain links TRBV7-6 to TRBJ1-3; 7 bases agree with TRBD1. The CDR3 totals 16 residues. V was clipped by 6 bases and J by 4 bases; unmatched bases: 12. Germline loops: CDR1 SGHVS, CDR2 FNYEAQ. CDR3 amino acids: CASSYKGGGSGNTIYF. The CDR3 region has the DNA TGTGCCAGCAGTTATAAAGGGGGCGGTTCAGGAAACACCATATATTTT.

The V and J genes are TRBV27 and TRBJ1-2, with TRBD1 identical over 7 bases. The CDR3 contains 16 residues. Per germline, CDR1 MNHEY and CDR2 SMNVEV (reference sequence). The ends lost 5 bases at V and 1 base at J; junction bases unmatched: 10. CDR3 DNA: TGTGCCAGCAGTACTCATCCGACAGGGCTTAACTATGGCTACACCTTC. Translating it yields CASSTHPTGLNYGYTF.

The V gene is TRBV25-1, the J gene TRBJ1-2, with D possibly matching TRBD1 (6 bases). Trimming pared 4 bases from V and 6 bases from J, leaving 12 bases between. The CDR3 runs 13 residues. The germline CDR1 and CDR2 sequences are MGHDK and SYGVNS. Here the CDR3 reads CASSAPGQNGYTF. For the CDR3, the DNA is TGTGCCAGCAGTGCCCCAGGACAGAATGGCTACACCTTC.

V gene TRBV15 combines with J gene TRBJ2-2; D might be TRBD1 (8 bases). There are 17 residues in the CDR3. Looked up from germline, CDR1 is LNHNV and CDR2 is YYDKDF (reference sequence). Trimming pared 5 bases from V and 3 bases from J, leaving 19 bases between. The CDR3 here is CATSPGQGGGYTGELFF. Written as DNA, the CDR3 is TGTGCCACCAGCCCCGGACAGGGCGGGGGTTACACCGGGGAGCTGTTTTTT. Drawing the rest from reference TRBV15 and TRBJ2-2, the complete variable domain is DAMVIQNPRYQVTQFGKPVTLSCSQTLNHNVMYWYQQKSSQAPKLLFHYYDKDFNNEADTPDNFQSRRPNTSFCFLDIRSPGLGDTAMYLCATSPGQGGGYTGELFFGEGSRLTVL.

V and J are TRBV12-5 and TRBJ1-4; the match to TRBD1 covers 7 bases. In germline, CDR1 is LGHNT, CDR2 FRNRAP. The CDR3 runs to 20 residues. Unmatched junction bases numbered 20, after V lost 0 bases and J lost 7 bases. The CDR3 DNA reads as TGTGCTAGTGGTTTGGTATTCTTCGGCCGACAGGGCGAATTGGCTGAAAAACTGTTTTTT. Translation gives CASGLVFFGRQGELAEKLFF.

The gene calls are TRBV5-1 and TRBJ2-7, with 8 nucleotides matching TRBD1. V trimming: 7 bases; J trimming: 6 bases; junction bases outside the gene matches: 9. Germline V lookup: CDR1 SGHRS, CDR2 YFSETQ. This CDR3 region has 13 residues. The CDR3 is CASSRGQGAEQYF. In DNA form, the CDR3 reads TGCGCCAGCTCACGGGGGCAGGGGGCCGAGCAGTACTTC.

This clone was detected only a few times. J is TRBJ2-4 and V is TRBV28; TRBD1 aligns across 8 bases. The CDR3 consists of 15 residues. V dropped 5 bases and J dropped 0; count of bases not matched to a gene: 3. The germline V gene encodes CDR1 MDHEN and CDR2 SYDVKM. The CDR3 region is CASSRTGIAKNIQYF. The DNA for the CDR3 is TGTGCCAGCAGTCGGACAGGGATAGCCAAAAACATTCAGTACTTC.

The V and J genes are TRBV4-1 and TRBJ2-7, with 7 bases aligning to TRBD1. CDR1 is MGHRA, CDR2 YSYEKL, per germline. The V gene end was trimmed by 4 bases and the J gene end by 0 bases; junction bases not matched to a gene: 21. The CDR3 length is 20 residues. The CDR3 DNA follows: TGCGCCAGCAGCCCCAAATTCCCCGGACAGGATTACCGGAGCTCCTACGAGCAGTACTTC. Its translation: CASSPKFPGQDYRSSYEQYF.

The sample holds a few counts of this clone. V and J are TRBV5-6 and TRBJ1-1; 10 bases are a match to TRBD1. The J segment lost 7 bases and the V segment lost 4 bases, leaving 10 bases of the junction unmatched. Germline V gene sequence: CDR1 SGHDT, CDR2 YYEEEE. CDR3 length equals 15 residues. CDR3: CASSTDPGQGYEAFF. The DNA of the CDR3 is TGTGCCAGCAGCACCGATCCGGGACAGGGGTATGAAGCTTTCTTT.

The chain recombines TRBV19 with TRBJ1-4; 11 bases map to TRBD1. This CDR3 has 17 amino acids. V lost 5 bases to trimming and J lost 7 bases; unmatched junction nucleotides: 12. In germline, CDR1 is LNHDA, CDR2 SQIVND (reference sequence). CDR3 sequence (DNA): TGTGCCAGTAGTGGAATTTTGGACAGGGGGCGGCGTGAAAAACTGTTTTTT. As protein: CASSGILDRGRREKLFF. Complete variable domain (other parts from reference TRBV19 and TRBJ1-4): DGGITQSPKYLFRKEGQNVTLSCEQNLNHDAMYWYRQDPGQGLRLIYYSQIVNDFQKGDIAEGYSVSREKKESFPLTVTSAQKNPTAFYLCASSGILDRGRREKLFFGSGTQLSVL.

The gene calls are TRBV27 and TRBJ1-2, with D possibly TRBD1 on 6 matching bases. Trimming left V 4 bases short and J 2 bases short, with 20 bases between. The CDR3 length is 17 residues. CDR1 MNHEY and CDR2 SMNVEV come from the germline V gene (reference sequence). The chain's CDR3 is CASSSSDSLPLNYGYTF. CDR3 bases: TGTGCCAGCAGTTCCTCGGACAGCCTTCCTTTAAACTATGGCTACACCTTC.

The gene calls are TRBV30 and TRBJ1-6; D unclear. Trimming took off 4 bases at V and 0 bases at J, with 7 bases between the two ends. Germline loops: CDR1 GTSNPN, CDR2 SVGIG (reference sequence). The CDR3 has 14 residues. CDR3 loop: CAWMRGSYNSPLHF. As DNA, the CDR3 is TGTGCCTGGATGCGGGGCTCCTATAATTCACCCCTCCACTTT. Supplemented by reference TRBV30 and TRBJ1-6, the full variable domain reads SQTIHQWPATLVQPVGSPLSLECTVEGTSNPNLYWYRQAAGRGLQLLFYSVGIGQISSEVPQNLSASRPQDRQFILSSKKLLLSDSGFYLCAWMRGSYNSPLHFGNGTRLTVT.

This chain connects TRBV9 to TRBJ1-4, with D perhaps TRBD1 (5 bases). Trimming cost V 4 bases and J 6 bases, with 16 bases left between them. Germline V lookup: CDR1 SGDLS, CDR2 YYNGEE. The CDR3 sequence is 15 residues long. CDR3 sequence: CASSTGPGSDEKLFF. The CDR3, as DNA: TGTGCCAGCAGCACCGGACCAGGGTCGGATGAAAAACTGTTTTTT. Variable domain in full (rest from reference TRBV9 and TRBJ1-4): DSGVTQTPKHLITATGQRVTLRCSPRSGDLSVYWYQQSLDQGLQFLIQYYNGEERAKGNILERFSAQQFPDLHSELNLSSLELGDSALYFCASSTGPGSDEKLFFGSGTQLSVL.

About this clone itself: At one of its ends the junction is not consistent with the germline gene, which may arise from a read error. Other DNA sequences in this specimen translate into the identical CDR3. The J gene is TRBJ1-6, the V gene TRBV6-5, with a possible D match to TRBD1 (5 bases). The CDR3 has 16 amino acids. Germline V lookup: CDR1 MNHEY, CDR2 SVGAGI. The CDR3 DNA is TGTGCCAGCAGTTACTCGTCCAGGGTTCTTAATTCCCCCCTCCACTTT. Translation: CASSYSSRVLNSPLHF.

The count of this clone is one. The chain employs TRBV7-8 and TRBJ1-5, with D perhaps matching TRBD1 (6 bases). In germline, CDR1 is SGHVS, CDR2 FQNEAQ. The CDR3 spans 15 residues. With 1 base removed from V and 6 bases from J, the gap between germline ends came to 13 bases. The CDR3 loop is CASSLGPGDGQPQHF. The CDR3 bases are TGTGCCAGCAGCTTAGGGCCAGGGGATGGTCAGCCCCAGCATTTT. The full variable domain, completed using reference TRBV7-8 and TRBJ1-5, is GAGVSQSPRYKVAKRGQDVALRCDPISGHVSLFWYQQALGQGPEFLTYFQNEAQLDKSGLPSDRFFAERPEGSVSTLKIQRTQQEDSAVYLCASSLGPGDGQPQHFGDGTRLSIL.